The text below deals with one T cell receptor (beta chain). Its cognate antigen is unknown. The library targeted TCRbeta and was prepared with unique molecular identifiers. TCRdb recomputed calls from the PCR reads with MiXCR, one row per CDR3 protein. Of about 510,000 distinct CDR3 sequences listed, around 10% are singletons. This specimen belongs to a study of T-cell reconstitution after alpha-beta-depleted transplantation in children. General observations from the study: Where alpha-beta T cells came from about two months after transplant was reportedly several hundred expanded graft clones. Several patients had high TCRbeta diversity at day 60; it came from surviving recipient T cells and thymic progenitors. Most T-cell counts and diversity one year after the transplant came from T cells that were newly produced.

The CDR3 has 16 amino acids. Germline CDR1 reads SGHRS; CDR2 reads YFSETQ. With 4 bases clipped from V and 0 bases from J, the junction kept 6 bases outside the gene matches. The sequences come from PBMCs, mostly from graft donor cells, collected 180 days after TCRalphabeta/CD19-depleted stem cell transplant. The chain recombines TRBV5-1 with TRBJ2-5, with TRBD2 matching 10 bases. The clonotype comes from a female patient between 2 and 15 years old who had a stem cell transplant for aplastic anemia, so the T cells may come from the graft donor. This CDR3 is CASSGRGLAYQETQYF. The DNA for the CDR3 is TGCGCCAGCAGCGGCCGGGGACTAGCGTACCAAGAGACCCAGTACTTC.